The 32 T cell receptor beta chains below were found in one sample sequenced in a study of blood T cell repertoires in COVID-19. Assay: immunoSEQ multiplex PCR; the TCRdb copy retains only in-frame clones and omits some. Of fewer than 150,000 clones in the sample, about nine tenths were seen once. Sample: peripheral blood. These receptors all come from a woman in her 70s with acute or convalescent COVID-19.

V gene TRBV12-3 or TRBV12-4 combines with J gene TRBJ1-5, with D uncertain. Trimming took 7 bases from V and 6 from J, leaving 10 bases between them. This CDR3 comprises 12 residues. CDR3 protein: CASTTRGQPQHF. In nucleotides, the CDR3 is TGTGCCAGCACCACTCGGGGTCAGCCCCAGCATTTT.

This clone has a handful of counts. The junction does not match germline at one end; this may be a read error. The chain recombines TRBV7-7 with TRBJ2-7; 7 bases map to TRBD1. Per the germline V gene, CDR1 is SSHAT and CDR2 is FNYEAQ (reference sequence). This CDR3 is built from 15 residues. CDR3 residues: CASSLAPGGSYEQYF. The CDR3 nucleotides read TGTGCTAGCAGCTTAGCTCCAGGGGGCTCCTACGAGCAGTACTTC.

The V call is TRBV21-1, the J call TRBJ1-1; the table's D gene call, TRBD1, was not cross checked with the DNA. TRBV21-1 is a pseudogene segment. The CDR3 totals 16 residues. CDR3 sequence reads: CASSKEEDRVNTEAFF. In DNA, the CDR3 is TGTGCCAGCAGCAAAGAAGAGGACAGGGTAAACACTGAAGCTTTCTTT.

The chain employs TRBV11-2 and TRBJ1-3; a possible D gene is TRBD1 (6 bases). The CDR3 spans 15 residues. V lost 6 bases, J lost 3 bases, and 15 bases lay in between. CDR1 and CDR2 (germline): SGHAT, FQNNGV. CDR3 sequence reads: CASRNTVRGGNTIYF. In DNA form, the CDR3 reads TGTGCCAGCAGGAACACAGTCAGGGGTGGAAACACCATATATTTT.

This chain uses TRBV5-1 with TRBJ1-1; D may be TRBD1 (6 bases). Germline V CDR1 and CDR2: SGHRS, YFSETQ. Trimming took off 3 bases at V and 2 bases at J, with 11 bases between the two ends. CDR3 length: 14 amino acids. CDR3 sequence (DNA): TGCGCCAGCAGCTCAAGACAGGACAACACTGAAGCTTTCTTT. Translation: CASSSRQDNTEAFF.

The V and J genes are TRBV30 and TRBJ1-6; 10 bases are shared with TRBD1. The CDR3 runs to 15 residues. The V and J ends lost 5 bases and 7 bases, in that order; junction bases with no gene match: 8. From germline, CDR1 is GTSNPN and CDR2 SVGIG (reference sequence). Here the CDR3 DNA reads TGTGCCTGGGTCCTTGACAGGGGGCAAAATTCACCCCTCCACTTT. Translation: CAWVLDRGQNSPLHF.

The chain carries TRBV25-1 and TRBJ2-5, with D perhaps matching TRBD2 (5 bases). Trimming took off 2 bases at V and 1 base at J, with 11 bases between the two ends. The CDR3 is made up of 15 amino acids. CDR1 is MGHDK, CDR2 SYGVNS, per germline. CDR3 DNA sequence: TGTGCCAGCAGTGAACACCCGGGGTTCCAAGAGACCCAGTACTTC. This codes for CASSEHPGFQETQYF. Filled out from reference TRBV25-1 and TRBJ2-5, the complete variable domain reads EADIYQTPRYLVIGTGKKITLECSQTMGHDKMYWYQQDPGMELHLIHYSYGVNSTEKGDLSSESTVSRIRTEHFPLTLESARPSHTSQYLCASSEHPGFQETQYFGPGTRLLVL.

This chain uses TRBV29-1 with TRBJ1-2; D is unclear. Germline CDR1 and CDR2: SQVTM and ANQGSEA. The CDR3 loop spans 11 amino acids. V lost 5 bases, J lost 1 base, and 5 bases lay in between. The CDR3 region is CSVRDNYGYTF. As DNA, the CDR3 is TGCAGCGTTCGGGATAACTATGGCTACACCTTC.

This chain links TRBV7-2 with TRBJ2-1, with TRBD1 matching over 7 bases. Trimming cost V 0 bases and J 2 bases; bases outside gene matches: 7. Germline-derived CDR1 and CDR2 are SGHTA and FQGNSA. This CDR3 is built from 17 residues. The CDR3 bases are TGTGCCAGCAGCTTAGCGCGAGGGGGCTGGGCCTACAATGAGCAGTTCTTC. Translating gives CASSLARGGWAYNEQFF. The full variable domain, its missing parts supplied by reference TRBV7-2 and TRBJ2-1, is GAGVSQSPSNKVTEKGKDVELRCDPISGHTALYWYRQSLGQGLEFLIYFQGNSAPDKSGLPSDRFSAERTGGSVSTLTIQRTQQEDSAVYLCASSLARGGWAYNEQFFGPGTRLTVL.

The V and J genes are TRBV11-2 and TRBJ2-1; the match to TRBD2 covers 9 bases. The CDR3 is 17 amino acids. Germline V gene lookup returns CDR1 SGHAT and CDR2 FQNNGV. After removal of 0 bases from V and 8 bases from J, the junction contained 11 bases not matched to a gene. The CDR3 is CASSLDVERGVLDEQFF. The CDR3 DNA reads as TGTGCCAGCAGCTTAGACGTGGAGCGGGGGGTTTTAGATGAGCAGTTCTTC. Full variable domain (outside the CDR3, taken from reference TRBV11-2 and TRBJ2-1): EAGVAQSPRYKIIEKRQSVAFWCNPISGHATLYWYQQILGQGPKLLIQFQNNGVVDDSQLPKDRFSAERLKGVDSTLKIQPAKLEDSAVYLCASSLDVERGVLDEQFFGPGTRLTVL.

The V call is TRBV5-1, the J call TRBJ2-2; 7 bases are a match to TRBD1. Germline values: CDR1 SGHRS, CDR2 YFSETQ. CDR3 length equals 16 residues. Unmatched junction bases numbered 8, after V lost 5 bases and J lost 1 base. For the CDR3, the DNA is TGCGCCAGCAGTTCTAAAAGACAGGGGAACACCGGGGAGCTGTTTTTT. Protein product: CASSSKRQGNTGELFF.

This clone has more than one count but fewer than ten. The V gene is TRBV7-9, the J gene TRBJ2-5, with 8 bases fitting TRBD2. The CDR3 runs to 14 residues. Germline CDR1 SEHNR, CDR2 FQNEAQ (reference sequence). J gave up 4 bases and V 4 bases, and 5 bases lay outside the gene matches. Here the CDR3 DNA reads TGTGCCAGCAGCTATCGGGGGGGCGGAGAGACCCAGTACTTC. It encodes CASSYRGGGETQYF. The whole variable domain, filled in from reference TRBV7-9 and TRBJ2-5, reads DTGVSQNPRHKITKRGQNVTFRCDPISEHNRLYWYRQTLGQGPEFLTYFQNEAQLEKSRLLSDRFSAERPKGSFSTLEIQRTEQGDSAMYLCASSYRGGGETQYFGPGTRLLVL.

The J gene is TRBJ2-7, the V gene TRBV18; TRBD1 might be the D (5 bases). The CDR3 is 15 residues long. Per germline, CDR1 KGHSH and CDR2 LQKENI. Trimming pared 2 bases from V and 0 bases from J, leaving 11 bases between. As DNA, the CDR3 is TGTGCCAGCTCACCATCAATAGGGGTCTCCTACGAGCAGTACTTC. Translated: CASSPSIGVSYEQYF.

This chain uses TRBV30 with TRBJ1-5; 9 nucleotides agree with TRBD1. V shed 0 bases, J shed 5 bases, and the junction held 8 bases outside the gene matches. Germline V lookup: CDR1 GTSNPN, CDR2 SVGIG (reference sequence). This CDR3 is built from 16 residues. The CDR3 DNA reads as TGTGCCTGGAGTGTAATGAGACAGGGGGTGGATCAGCCCCAGCATTTT. Protein product: CAWSVMRQGVDQPQHF.

V is TRBV14 and J is TRBJ2-5; TRBD1 matches at 8 bases. Germline V lookup: CDR1 SGHDN, CDR2 FVKESK. With V trimmed by 3 bases and J by 2 bases, 11 bases remained unmatched. The CDR3 covers 17 residues. The CDR3 is CASSQTRDRSPQETQYF. CDR3 in DNA: TGTGCCAGCAGCCAGACCCGGGACAGGTCTCCTCAAGAGACCCAGTACTTC.

The genes are TRBV6-2 or TRBV6-3 and TRBJ2-7; D gene ambiguous. CDR1 and CDR2 (germline): MNHEY, SVGEGT. The CDR3 runs 13 residues. The germline V and J ends were trimmed by 0 bases and 7 bases, with 10 bases remaining between them. The CDR3 nucleotides are TGTGCCAGCAGTTACTCGCGAGTCTTTGAGCAGTACTTC. Translating it yields CASSYSRVFEQYF.

This CDR3 reads CASSVGTGGWHYNEQFF. The CDR3 DNA reads TGTGCCAGCAGCGTAGGTACAGGGGGGTGGCACTACAATGAGCAGTTCTTC. This chain uses TRBV9 with TRBJ2-1, with 8 bases matching TRBD1. This CDR3 contains 17 residues. The V gene's germline CDR1 is SGDLS and CDR2 YYNGEE. The V segment lost 0 bases and the J segment 3 bases; nucleotides outside the gene matches: 8.

This chain uses TRBV30 with TRBJ1-1, with D unclear. The CDR3 totals 13 residues. Germline CDR1 is GTSNPN and CDR2 is SVGIG (reference sequence). Trimming cost V 0 bases and J 8 bases, with 13 bases left between them. The CDR3 DNA is TGTGCCTGGAGTGTTCACCTAGAGGCCGAAGCTTTCTTT. Residues: CAWSVHLEAEAFF.

The V call is TRBV29-1, the J call TRBJ1-3; D is undetermined. The V end was cut by 2 bases, the J end by 4 bases, with 9 bases between. Germline-derived CDR1 and CDR2 are SQVTM and ANQGSEA. The CDR3 is 13 amino acids. CDR3 sequence: CSVEPRYGNTIYF. The CDR3 DNA follows: TGCAGCGTTGAACCCAGGTACGGAAACACCATATATTTT.

The chain links TRBV7-9 to TRBJ2-1; 9 positions agree with TRBD1. Per germline, CDR1 SEHNR and CDR2 FQNEAQ (reference sequence). CDR3 length: 17 residues. The V segment lost 0 bases and the J segment 1 base; nucleotides outside the gene matches: 4. CDR3 DNA sequence: TGTGCCAGCAGCTTAGCTGTAGGACAGGGGTCCTACAATGAGCAGTTCTTC. Translating it yields CASSLAVGQGSYNEQFF.

V and J are TRBV10-3 and TRBJ2-7; D is unclear. Germline CDR1 reads ENHRY; CDR2 reads SYGVKD. Trimming stripped 10 bases from V and 3 bases from J, with 16 bases between. The length of the CDR3 is 13 residues. For the CDR3, the DNA is TGTGCCACCAGGTCTGAGCTATACTACGAGCAGTACTTC. This codes for CATRSELYYEQYF.

This chain uses TRBV5-3 with TRBJ2-7, with D possibly TRBD1 on 7 matching bases. TRBV5-3 carries the ORF label, with uncertain function. This CDR3 is 17 amino acids long. V lost 2 bases, J lost 4 bases, and 22 bases lay in between. CDR3 in DNA: TGTGCCAGAAGCTTAAGCCCAGGGACAGCCGGAGGGTACGAGCAGTACTTC. Protein product: CARSLSPGTAGGYEQYF.

This sequence joins TRBV6-1 and TRBJ2-5; 10 bases fit TRBD1. CDR1 MNHNS and CDR2 SASEGT come from the germline V gene. This CDR3 is built from 15 residues. The ends lost 3 bases at V and 4 bases at J; junction bases unmatched: 5. The CDR3 nucleotides are TGTGCCAGCAGTGAGTCGACAGGGGGCTCAGAGACCCAGTACTTC. Protein product: CASSESTGGSETQYF.

The chain recombines TRBV12-5 with TRBJ2-1, with D hard to call. The CDR3 is 17 residues long. V gave up 1 base and J gave up 0 bases, with 13 bases separating them. Germline V gene data show CDR1 as LGHNT and CDR2 as FRNRAP. CDR3 loop: CASGLARLPSSYNEQFF. The CDR3 DNA reads TGTGCTAGTGGTTTGGCGCGACTGCCTAGCTCCTACAATGAGCAGTTCTTC.

This chain uses TRBV7-9 with TRBJ1-1, with 7 positions matching TRBD1. The germline V gene encodes CDR1 SEHNR and CDR2 FQNEAQ (reference sequence). The CDR3 covers 14 residues. Trimming took 1 base from V and 5 from J; bases not matched to a gene: 4. CDR3: CASSLEGARTEAFF. The CDR3 DNA reads TGTGCCAGCAGCTTAGAGGGGGCGCGAACTGAAGCTTTCTTT. The variable domain in full, completed from reference TRBV7-9 and TRBJ1-1, reads DTGVSQNPRHKITKRGQNVTFRCDPISEHNRLYWYRQTLGQGPEFLTYFQNEAQLEKSRLLSDRFSAERPKGSFSTLEIQRTEQGDSAMYLCASSLEGARTEAFFGQGTRLTVV.

This clone was detected once. The rearrangement joins TRBV28 to TRBJ1-2; D not certain. The CDR3 has 13 residues. V was clipped by 2 bases and J by 7 bases, with 11 bases between them. The germline CDR1 and CDR2 sequences are MDHEN and SYDVKM. The CDR3 here is CASSLEGVGGYTF. CDR3 bases: TGTGCCAGCAGTTTAGAGGGTGTAGGTGGCTACACCTTC.

The chain is built from TRBV9 and TRBJ2-5, with TRBD2 matching 7 bases. Germline assignment: CDR1 SGDLS and CDR2 YYNGEE. The V and J ends lost 4 bases and 1 base, in that order; junction bases with no gene match: 13. This CDR3 spans 17 amino acids. The CDR3 nucleotides are TGTGCCAGCAGCCCTAGAACCGGGACTACCCTCCAAGAGACCCAGTACTTC. It translates to CASSPRTGTTLQETQYF.

The chain recombines TRBV20-1 with TRBJ1-1; D is uncertain. This CDR3 spans 11 amino acids. Germline lookup yields CDR1 DFQATT and CDR2 SNEGSKA (reference sequence). Trimming stripped 5 bases from V and 1 base from J, with 5 bases between. The CDR3 sequence is CSAPRNTEAFF. CDR3 DNA sequence: TGCAGTGCTCCGAGGAACACTGAAGCTTTCTTT.

This chain links TRBV29-1 with TRBJ2-1; 7 bases fit TRBD1. The CDR3 consists of 13 residues. V was pared by 5 bases and J by 7 bases, with 8 bases of the junction left unmatched. Germline assignment: CDR1 SQVTM and CDR2 ANQGSEA. The CDR3 DNA reads TGCAGCGTTAATCGGGACAGTAATAATGAGCAGTTCTTC. This gives the protein CSVNRDSNNEQFF.

Regarding this clone: The sample holds other DNA sequences that translate to the same CDR3. This sequence joins TRBV19 and TRBJ1-5, with D perhaps TRBD1 (6 bases). Germline-derived CDR1 and CDR2 are LNHDA and SQIVND (reference sequence). CDR3 length: 13 residues. Trimming stripped 7 bases from V and 4 bases from J, with 11 bases between. The CDR3: CASTGRGNQPQHF. CDR3 DNA: TGTGCCAGTACTGGCAGGGGTAATCAGCCCCAGCATTTT.

This rearrangement joins TRBV7-8 to TRBJ1-2, with D hard to call. The CDR3 consists of 13 residues. CDR1 is SGHVS, CDR2 FQNEAQ, per germline. V lost 5 bases and J 0 bases, leaving 7 bases between the germline ends. Written as DNA, the CDR3 is TGTGCCAGCAGCCCCGTTGCTAACTATGGCTACACCTTC. Translated, it gives CASSPVANYGYTF. Combining the CDR3 with reference TRBV7-8 and TRBJ1-2 gives the whole variable domain GAGVSQSPRYKVAKRGQDVALRCDPISGHVSLFWYQQALGQGPEFLTYFQNEAQLDKSGLPSDRFFAERPEGSVSTLKIQRTQQEDSAVYLCASSPVANYGYTFGSGTRLTVV.

The CDR3: CASSLGVHQPQHF. DNA for the CDR3: TGTGCCAGCTCCCTAGGGGTACATCAGCCCCAGCATTTT. The chain recombines TRBV28 with TRBJ1-5, with D perhaps matching TRBD1 (5 bases). From germline, CDR1 is MDHEN and CDR2 SYDVKM. V shed 8 bases and J shed 5 bases, with 13 bases lying between them. The CDR3 spans 13 residues.